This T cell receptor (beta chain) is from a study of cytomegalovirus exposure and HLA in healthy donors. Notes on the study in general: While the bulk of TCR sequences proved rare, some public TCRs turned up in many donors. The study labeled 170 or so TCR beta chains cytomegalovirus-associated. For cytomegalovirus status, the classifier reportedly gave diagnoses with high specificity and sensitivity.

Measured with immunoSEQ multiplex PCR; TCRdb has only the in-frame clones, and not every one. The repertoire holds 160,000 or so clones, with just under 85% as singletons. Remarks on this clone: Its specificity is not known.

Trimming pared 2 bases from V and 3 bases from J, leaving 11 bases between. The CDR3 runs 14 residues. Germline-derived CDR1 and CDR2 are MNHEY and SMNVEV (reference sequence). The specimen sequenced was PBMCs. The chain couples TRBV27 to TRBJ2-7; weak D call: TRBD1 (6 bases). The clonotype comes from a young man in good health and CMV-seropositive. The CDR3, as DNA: TGTGCCAGCAGTTTACAGGGGATAGGCTACGAGCAGTACTTC. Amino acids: CASSLQGIGYEQYF.